The sequence of this TCR beta chain was determined in a study of T cells in Graves' hyperthyroidism and ophthalmopathy. Patients between 18 and 65 years old had hyperthyroidism, newly diagnosed and lasting under 2 months. Exclusion of a patient resulted from uncontrolled infection, other autoimmune disease, pregnancy or lactation. Amplification yielded TCR beta CDR3 regions, with RNA transcripts as the source. TCR CDR3 underwent first-round RT-PCR with the HTBI primer set. TCRdb reprocessed the multiplex PCR reads with MiXCR, giving one entry per CDR3 protein. Of about 400,000 distinct CDR3 sequences listed, about 15% are singletons. Sequenced input: blood. This receptor was identified in a young woman with Graves' hyperthyroidism.

The CDR3 sequence is CSAKTGGLETQYF. In DNA, the CDR3 is TGCAGTGCTAAGACAGGAGGCTTAGAGACCCAGTACTTC. The genes are TRBV20-1 and TRBJ2-5, with a possible D match to TRBD1 (6 bases). Germline V gene lookup returns CDR1 DFQATT and CDR2 SNEGSKA (reference sequence). CDR3 length: 13 amino acids. Deletions cut 4 bases from V and 4 bases from J, with 13 bases between.